This entry concerns a single T cell receptor (beta chain). This CDR3 has 15 amino acids. CDR1 and CDR2 from the germline V gene are SGHNT and YENEEA. The junction had 6 bases not matched to a gene; V was cut back by 5 bases and J by 2 bases. The data stem from a study of blood T cell repertoires in COVID-19. Study background: There were acute and convalescent COVID-19 samples, and they came from the United States, Italy and Spain. The analysed material was cDNA or gDNA that came from T cells, B-cell-depleted T cells, or PBMCs.

Authors' data handling: By means of reference gene primer amplification, nucleated cell counts were estimated. Produced via immunoSEQ multiplex PCR; TCRdb's table is partial and in-frame only. V and J calls and clone size are copied from that table; D and trimming were computed from the DNA. This sample carries 95,000 to 100,000 clones, 91% of them seen once, and the ten largest clones take roughly 17%. The rearrangement joins TRBV11-3 to TRBJ2-1, with TRBD1 matching 7 bases. This receptor was obtained from a man aged 50-60 years with acute or convalescent COVID-19. The sample consisted of peripheral blood. CDR3 sequence: CASSPRTGTYNEQFF. CDR3 sequence (DNA): TGTGCCAGCAGCCCGAGGACAGGAACCTACAATGAGCAGTTCTTC.